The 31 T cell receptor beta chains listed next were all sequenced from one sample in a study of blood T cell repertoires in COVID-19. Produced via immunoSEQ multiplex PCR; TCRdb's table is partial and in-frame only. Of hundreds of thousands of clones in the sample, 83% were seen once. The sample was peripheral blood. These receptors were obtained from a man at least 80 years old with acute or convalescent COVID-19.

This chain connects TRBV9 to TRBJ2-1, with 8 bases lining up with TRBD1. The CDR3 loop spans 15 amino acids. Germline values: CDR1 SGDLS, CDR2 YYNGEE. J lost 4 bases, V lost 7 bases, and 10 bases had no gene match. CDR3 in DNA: TGTGCCAGCGCTGGCGGGACAGGAGTTTACAATGAGCAGTTCTTC. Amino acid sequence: CASAGGTGVYNEQFF.

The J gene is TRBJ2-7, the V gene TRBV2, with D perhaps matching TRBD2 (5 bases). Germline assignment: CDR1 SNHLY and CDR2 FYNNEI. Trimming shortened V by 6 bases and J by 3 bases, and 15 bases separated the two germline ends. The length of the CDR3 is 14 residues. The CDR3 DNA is TGTGCCAGCAGCGAACCCGGGATCATCTACGAGCAGTACTTC. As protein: CASSEPGIIYEQYF.

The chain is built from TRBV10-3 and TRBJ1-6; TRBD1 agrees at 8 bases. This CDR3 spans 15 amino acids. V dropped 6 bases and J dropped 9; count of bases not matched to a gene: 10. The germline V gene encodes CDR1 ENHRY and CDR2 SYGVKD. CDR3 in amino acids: CAIRPGQGESSPLHF. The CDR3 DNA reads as TGTGCCATCAGACCAGGACAGGGCGAGAGTTCACCCCTCCACTTT.

The CDR3 loop is CASSPAGGPRDTQYF. For the CDR3, the DNA is TGTGCCAGCTCACCTGCGGGGGGCCCCAGAGATACGCAGTATTTT. The rearrangement joins TRBV18 to TRBJ2-3, with 8 bases lining up with TRBD2. CDR3 length: 15 residues. The V gene's germline CDR1 is KGHSH and CDR2 LQKENI. V gave up 3 bases and J gave up 5 bases; unmatched junction bases: 7.

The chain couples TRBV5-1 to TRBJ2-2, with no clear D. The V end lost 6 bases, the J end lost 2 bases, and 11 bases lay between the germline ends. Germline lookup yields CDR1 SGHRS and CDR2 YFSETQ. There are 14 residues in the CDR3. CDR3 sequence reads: CASNLQINTGELFF. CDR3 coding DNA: TGCGCCAGCAACCTACAGATAAACACCGGGGAGCTGTTTTTT.

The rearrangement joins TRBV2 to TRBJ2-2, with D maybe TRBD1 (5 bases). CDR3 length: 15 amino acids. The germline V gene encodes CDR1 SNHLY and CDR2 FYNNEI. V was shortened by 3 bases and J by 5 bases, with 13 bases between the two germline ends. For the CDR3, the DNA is TGTGCCAGCAGTGACAGGGCCGCGAGTACCGGGGAGCTGTTTTTT. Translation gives CASSDRAASTGELFF.

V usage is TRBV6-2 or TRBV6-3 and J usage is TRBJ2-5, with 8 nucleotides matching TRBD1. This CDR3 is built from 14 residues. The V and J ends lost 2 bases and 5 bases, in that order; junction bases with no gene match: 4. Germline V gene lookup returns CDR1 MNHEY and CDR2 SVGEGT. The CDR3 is CASSYPRGQETQYF. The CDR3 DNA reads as TGTGCCAGCAGTTACCCCAGGGGGCAGGAGACCCAGTACTTC.

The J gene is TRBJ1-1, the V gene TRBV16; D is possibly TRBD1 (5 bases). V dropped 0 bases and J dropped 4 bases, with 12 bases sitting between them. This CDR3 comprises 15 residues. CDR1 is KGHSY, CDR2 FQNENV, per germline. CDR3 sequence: CASSQSGGVGTEAFF. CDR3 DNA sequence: TGTGCCAGCAGCCAATCGGGGGGAGTGGGCACTGAAGCTTTCTTT.

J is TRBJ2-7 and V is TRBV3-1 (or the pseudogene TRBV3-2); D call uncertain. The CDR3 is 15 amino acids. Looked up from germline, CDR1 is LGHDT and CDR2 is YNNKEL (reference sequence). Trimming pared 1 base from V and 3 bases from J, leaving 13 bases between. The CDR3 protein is CASSQGPGLLYEQYF. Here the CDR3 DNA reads TGTGCCAGCAGCCAAGGTCCCGGGTTACTCTACGAGCAGTACTTC.

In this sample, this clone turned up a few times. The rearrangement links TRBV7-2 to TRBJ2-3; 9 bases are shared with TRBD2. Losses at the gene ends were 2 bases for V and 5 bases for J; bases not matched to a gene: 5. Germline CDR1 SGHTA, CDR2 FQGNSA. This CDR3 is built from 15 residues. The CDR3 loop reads CASSLSSGSIDTQYF. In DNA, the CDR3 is TGTGCCAGCAGCTTAAGTAGCGGGAGTATAGATACGCAGTATTTT. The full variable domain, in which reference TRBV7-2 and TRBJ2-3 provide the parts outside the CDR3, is GAGVSQSPSNKVTEKGKDVELRCDPISGHTALYWYRQSLGQGLEFLIYFQGNSAPDKSGLPSDRFSAERTGGSVSTLTIQRTQQEDSAVYLCASSLSSGSIDTQYFGPGTRLTVL.

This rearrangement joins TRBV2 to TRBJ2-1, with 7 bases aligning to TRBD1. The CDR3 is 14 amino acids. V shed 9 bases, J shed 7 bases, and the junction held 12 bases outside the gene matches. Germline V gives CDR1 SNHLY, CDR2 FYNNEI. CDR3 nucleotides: TGTGCCAGTACCGGGACAGCCCAAAGGAATGAGCAGTTCTTC. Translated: CASTGTAQRNEQFF.

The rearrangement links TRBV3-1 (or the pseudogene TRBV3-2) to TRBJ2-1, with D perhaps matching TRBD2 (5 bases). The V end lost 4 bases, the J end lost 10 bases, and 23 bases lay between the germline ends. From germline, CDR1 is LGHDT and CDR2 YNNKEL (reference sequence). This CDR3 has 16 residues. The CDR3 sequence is CASSPRPRGRRLEQFF. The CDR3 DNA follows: TGTGCCAGCAGCCCCCGGCCCCGCGGGCGAAGGTTGGAGCAGTTCTTC.

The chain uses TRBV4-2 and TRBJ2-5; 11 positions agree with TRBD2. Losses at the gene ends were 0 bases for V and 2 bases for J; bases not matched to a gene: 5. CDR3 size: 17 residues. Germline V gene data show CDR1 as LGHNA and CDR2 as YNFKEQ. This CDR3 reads CASSQDTSGGGQETQYF. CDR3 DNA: TGTGCCAGCAGCCAAGATACTAGCGGGGGAGGTCAAGAGACCCAGTACTTC.

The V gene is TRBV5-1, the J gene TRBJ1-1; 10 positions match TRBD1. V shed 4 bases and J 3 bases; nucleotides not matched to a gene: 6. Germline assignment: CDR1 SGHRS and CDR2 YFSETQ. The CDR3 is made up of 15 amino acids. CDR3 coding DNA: TGCGCCAGCAGCCAAAAGACAGGGGGCTACACTGAAGCTTTCTTT. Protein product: CASSQKTGGYTEAFF. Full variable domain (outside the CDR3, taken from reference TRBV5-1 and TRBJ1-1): KAGVTQTPRYLIKTRGQQVTLSCSPISGHRSVSWYQQTPGQGLQFLFEYFSETQRNKGNFPGRFSGRQFSNSRSEMNVSTLELGDSALYLCASSQKTGGYTEAFFGQGTRLTVV.

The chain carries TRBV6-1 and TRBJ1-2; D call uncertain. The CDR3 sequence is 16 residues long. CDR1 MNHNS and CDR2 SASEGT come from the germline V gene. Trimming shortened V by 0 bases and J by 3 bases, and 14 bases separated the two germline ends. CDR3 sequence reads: CASSEAAGYLHYGYTF. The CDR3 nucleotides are TGTGCCAGCAGTGAAGCTGCAGGCTACCTGCACTATGGCTACACCTTC.

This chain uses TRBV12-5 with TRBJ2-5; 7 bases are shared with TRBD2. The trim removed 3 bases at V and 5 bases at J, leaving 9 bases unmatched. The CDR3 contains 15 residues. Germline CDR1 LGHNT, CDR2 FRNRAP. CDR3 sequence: CASGFREAAVETQYF. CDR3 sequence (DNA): TGTGCTAGTGGTTTTCGGGAGGCGGCAGTTGAGACCCAGTACTTC.

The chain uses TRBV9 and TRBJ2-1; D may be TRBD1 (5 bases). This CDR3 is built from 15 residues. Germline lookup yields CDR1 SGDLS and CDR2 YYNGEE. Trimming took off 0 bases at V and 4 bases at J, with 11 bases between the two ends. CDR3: CASSVGWGEYNEQFF. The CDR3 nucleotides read TGTGCCAGCAGCGTAGGGTGGGGCGAGTACAATGAGCAGTTCTTC.

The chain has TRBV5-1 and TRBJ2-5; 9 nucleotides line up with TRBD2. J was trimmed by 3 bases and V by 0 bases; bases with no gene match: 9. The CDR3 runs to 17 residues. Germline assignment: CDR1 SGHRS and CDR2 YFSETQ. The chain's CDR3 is CASSLVPSGAGEETQYF. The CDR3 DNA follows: TGCGCCAGCAGCTTGGTCCCTAGCGGGGCGGGTGAAGAGACCCAGTACTTC.

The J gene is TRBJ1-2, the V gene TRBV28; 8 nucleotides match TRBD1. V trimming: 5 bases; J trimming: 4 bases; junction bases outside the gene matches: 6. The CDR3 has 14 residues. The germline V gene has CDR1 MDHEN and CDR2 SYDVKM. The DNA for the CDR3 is TGTGCCAGCAGTCACAGGACAGGGCTCTATGGCTACACCTTC. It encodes CASSHRTGLYGYTF.

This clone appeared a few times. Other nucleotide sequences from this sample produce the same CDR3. The CDR3 region has the DNA TGTGCCAGCAGCCTCCAAACTAGCGGAGGTTACAATGAGCAGTTCTTC. It translates to CASSLQTSGGYNEQFF. This rearrangement joins TRBV7-9 to TRBJ2-1, with TRBD2 matching 8 bases. The CDR3 length is 16 residues. Trimming removed 5 bases from V and 4 bases from J; junction bases left unmatched: 10. CDR1 and CDR2 (germline): SEHNR, FQNEAQ (reference sequence).

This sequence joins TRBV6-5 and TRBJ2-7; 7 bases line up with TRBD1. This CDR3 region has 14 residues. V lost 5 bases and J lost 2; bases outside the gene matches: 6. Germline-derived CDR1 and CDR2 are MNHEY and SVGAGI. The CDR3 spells CASSIQGWAYEQYF. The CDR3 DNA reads TGTGCCAGCAGTATACAGGGGTGGGCCTACGAGCAGTACTTC.

The CDR3 sequence: CASSEVVYWSPPPGLAFYEQFF. The CDR3 nucleotides are TGTGCCAGCAGTGAAGTTGTGTATTGGAGCCCACCTCCCGGACTAGCGTTTTATGAGCAGTTCTTC. This sequence joins TRBV6-1 and TRBJ2-1; 9 bases fit TRBD2. The ends lost 1 base at V and 8 bases at J; junction bases unmatched: 27. The CDR3 runs 22 residues. Germline V gene lookup returns CDR1 MNHNS and CDR2 SASEGT.

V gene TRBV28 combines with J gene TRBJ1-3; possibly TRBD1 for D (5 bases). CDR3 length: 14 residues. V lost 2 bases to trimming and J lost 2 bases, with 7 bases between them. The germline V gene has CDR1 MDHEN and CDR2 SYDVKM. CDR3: CASSLQGAGNTIYF. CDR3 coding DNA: TGTGCCAGCAGTTTACAAGGGGCTGGAAACACCATATATTTT.

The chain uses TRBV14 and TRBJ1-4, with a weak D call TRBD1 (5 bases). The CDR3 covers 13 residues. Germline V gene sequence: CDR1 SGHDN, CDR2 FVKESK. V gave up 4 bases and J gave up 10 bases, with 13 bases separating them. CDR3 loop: CASSPGPGGKLFF. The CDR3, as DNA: TGTGCCAGCAGCCCCGGGCCGGGGGGAAAACTGTTTTTT.

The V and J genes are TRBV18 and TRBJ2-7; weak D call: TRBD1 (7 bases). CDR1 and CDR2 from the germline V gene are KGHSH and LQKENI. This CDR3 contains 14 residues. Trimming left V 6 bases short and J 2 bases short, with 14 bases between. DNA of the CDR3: TGTGCCAGCTCCTCCCAGGGGGGACCCTACGAGCAGTACTTC. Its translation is CASSSQGGPYEQYF.

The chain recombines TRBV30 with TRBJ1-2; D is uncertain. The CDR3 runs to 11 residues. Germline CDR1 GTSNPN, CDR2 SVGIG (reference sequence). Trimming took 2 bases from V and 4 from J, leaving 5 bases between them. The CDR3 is CAWSRGYGYTF. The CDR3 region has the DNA TGTGCCTGGAGTCGAGGCTATGGCTACACCTTC.

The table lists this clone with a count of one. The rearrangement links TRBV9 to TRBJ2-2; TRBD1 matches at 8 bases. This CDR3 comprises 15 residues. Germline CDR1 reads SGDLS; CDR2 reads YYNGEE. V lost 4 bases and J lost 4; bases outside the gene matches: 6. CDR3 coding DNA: TGTGCCAGCAGCATTGGACAGGGAGGCACCGGGGAGCTGTTTTTT. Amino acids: CASSIGQGGTGELFF.

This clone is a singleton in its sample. CDR3 coding DNA: TGTGCCAGTAACGTCAGGGGCCCAACTAATGAAAAACTGTTTTTT. It translates to CASNVRGPTNEKLFF. This chain uses TRBV19 with TRBJ1-4, with a weak D call TRBD1 (6 bases). The CDR3 is 15 amino acids. Germline CDR1 and CDR2: LNHDA and SQIVND (reference sequence). The V gene lost 7 bases and the J gene lost 0 bases, with 12 bases spanning the gap.

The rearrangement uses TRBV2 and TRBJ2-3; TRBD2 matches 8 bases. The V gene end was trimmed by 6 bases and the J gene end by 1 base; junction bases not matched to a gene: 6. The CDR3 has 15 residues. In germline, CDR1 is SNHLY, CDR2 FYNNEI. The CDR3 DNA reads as TGTGCCAGCAGCGCAGGAGCGGGAGGCACAGATACGCAGTATTTT. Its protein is CASSAGAGGTDTQYF.

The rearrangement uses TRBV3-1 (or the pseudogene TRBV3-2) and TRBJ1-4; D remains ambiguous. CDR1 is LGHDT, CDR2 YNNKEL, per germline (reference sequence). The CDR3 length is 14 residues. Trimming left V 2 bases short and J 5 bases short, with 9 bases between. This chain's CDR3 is CASSQRVQNEKLFF. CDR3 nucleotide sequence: TGTGCCAGCAGCCAACGGGTCCAAAATGAAAAACTGTTTTTT.

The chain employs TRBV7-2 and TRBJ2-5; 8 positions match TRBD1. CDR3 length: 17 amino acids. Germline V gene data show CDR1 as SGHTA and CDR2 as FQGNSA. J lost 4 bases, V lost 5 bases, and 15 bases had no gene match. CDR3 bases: TGTGCCAGCAGCCCCCGACAGGGGTCCGTCGGCAGAGAGACCCAGTACTTC. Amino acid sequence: CASSPRQGSVGRETQYF.